The entry below describes one T cell receptor (beta chain). Its antigen is currently unknown. Donors included only healthy HIV-negative adults lacking recent acute infections or vaccinations. Profiling relied on immunoSEQ multiplex PCR, and the TCRdb table lists in-frame clones only, not all of them. The sample yields about 1.1 million clones, about four fifths seen once. The entry originates in a study of shared clonotypes between healthy human individuals. Study-wide points: In several donors, around 5% of naive CD4 clonotypes appeared in common.

This clonotype originated in a man aged 18 to 29 in good health. Some clones in this sample may be carry-over from other donors' samples. The specimen was memory CD4+ T cells from PBMCs. As for subset: CD45RA-negative fraction.

The CDR3: CASSVTSEMADTQYF. DNA of the CDR3: TGTGCCAGCAGCGTGACTAGCGAGATGGCAGATACGCAGTATTTT. This chain uses TRBV9 with TRBJ2-3; 8 nucleotides line up with TRBD2. Germline-derived CDR1 and CDR2 are SGDLS and YYNGEE. The CDR3 is 15 amino acids. Trimming took 2 bases from V and 4 from J; bases not matched to a gene: 6. Drawing the rest from reference TRBV9 and TRBJ2-3, the complete variable domain is DSGVTQTPKHLITATGQRVTLRCSPRSGDLSVYWYQQSLDQGLQFLIQYYNGEERAKGNILERFSAQQFPDLHSELNLSSLELGDSALYFCASSVTSEMADTQYFGPGTRLTVL.